One sample yielded the 19 T cell receptor beta chains listed below, sequenced in a study of shared clonotypes between healthy human individuals. TCRdb's copy holds only in-frame clones and misses some; the assay was immunoSEQ multiplex PCR. The table records over 800,000 clones, 90% to 95% of them present only once. In the naive CD8 group, cells lacked CD45RO and were positively selected for CCR7, so terminally differentiated effector memory CD45RA+ cells were left out. Sequenced: naive CD8+ T cells sorted from blood. These receptors all come from a man aged 25 to 40 in good health.

The chain carries TRBV7-9 and TRBJ2-3; D tentatively fits TRBD1 or TRBD2 (6 bases each). The germline gives CDR1 SEHNR, CDR2 FQNEAQ (reference sequence). There are 16 residues in the CDR3. V lost 5 bases, J lost 2 bases, and 17 bases lay in between. This CDR3 reads CASSPGAGENTDTQYF. CDR3 nucleotide sequence: TGTGCCAGCAGCCCGGGGGCCGGAGAGAACACAGATACGCAGTATTTT.

V gene TRBV27 combines with J gene TRBJ1-4; possible D gene TRBD1, 6 bases. V lost 5 bases, J lost 7 bases, and 17 bases lay in between. The CDR3 extends over 15 amino acids. Germline CDR1 and CDR2: MNHEY and SMNVEV (reference sequence). Here the CDR3 reads CASSPQGAPGEKLFF. The DNA for the CDR3 is TGTGCCAGCAGTCCACAGGGCGCCCCGGGTGAAAAACTGTTTTTT.

The chain is built from TRBV27 and TRBJ1-5, with 7 bases lining up with TRBD1. The trim removed 5 bases at V and 6 bases at J, leaving 7 bases unmatched. CDR3 size: 14 residues. Germline V gives CDR1 MNHEY, CDR2 SMNVEV (reference sequence). The CDR3 spells CASSPTGALQPQHF. CDR3 DNA: TGTGCCAGCAGTCCTACAGGGGCGCTTCAGCCCCAGCATTTT.

The rearrangement uses TRBV7-9 and TRBJ1-5, with TRBD1 matching over 7 bases. Trimming at V came to 5 bases and at J to 1 base, leaving 17 bases not matched to a gene. Germline V gives CDR1 SEHNR, CDR2 FQNEAQ (reference sequence). This CDR3 region has 19 residues. The CDR3 loop reads CASSPRGGKQGTSNQPQHF. The CDR3 nucleotides read TGTGCCAGCAGCCCGCGGGGCGGCAAACAGGGGACGAGCAATCAGCCCCAGCATTTT.

Note on this clone: Other DNA sequences in this sample translate to the same CDR3. The chain links TRBV9 to TRBJ1-1; TRBD1 might be the D (6 bases). V lost 3 bases to trimming and J lost 5 bases, with 11 bases between them. Germline V gene data show CDR1 as SGDLS and CDR2 as YYNGEE. CDR3 length: 13 amino acids. The CDR3, as DNA: TGTGCCAGCAGCGAGGGGGGAGGAACTGAAGCTTTCTTT. This sequence encodes CASSEGGGTEAFF.

The chain has TRBV9 and TRBJ2-2; 9 nucleotides align to TRBD1. CDR3 size: 14 residues. Germline V gives CDR1 SGDLS, CDR2 YYNGEE. V was pared by 5 bases and J by 6 bases, with 5 bases of the junction left unmatched. The chain's CDR3 is CASRGQGPAGELFF. The CDR3 coding sequence is TGTGCCAGCAGGGGACAGGGACCGGCCGGGGAGCTGTTTTTT.

As for this clone: The same CDR3 can be traced to other DNA sequences in this sample. The chain couples TRBV14 to TRBJ2-7; no definite D call. Germline V gene lookup returns CDR1 SGHDN and CDR2 FVKESK. V lost 3 bases and J 0 bases, leaving 9 bases between the germline ends. CDR3 size: 14 residues. CDR3 sequence (DNA): TGTGCCAGCAGCCAGGGTCTCGGCTCCTACGAGCAGTACTTC. Its translation is CASSQGLGSYEQYF. Variable domain in full (rest from reference TRBV14 and TRBJ2-7): EAGVTQFPSHSVIEKGQTVTLRCDPISGHDNLYWYRRVMGKEIKFLLHFVKESKQDESGMPNNRFLAERTGGTYSTLKVQPAELEDSGVYFCASSQGLGSYEQYFGPGTRLTVT.

This sequence joins TRBV29-1 and TRBJ2-7; 12 nucleotides line up with TRBD2. The V and J ends lost 6 bases and 2 bases, in that order; junction bases with no gene match: 11. This CDR3 is built from 16 residues. In germline, CDR1 is SQVTM, CDR2 ANQGSEA. The CDR3 DNA is TGCAGCGTCAAGGCAGTCTGGACTAGCGGGACCTACGAGCAGTACTTC. Protein: CSVKAVWTSGTYEQYF.

This clone was counted a single time. V is TRBV29-1 and J is TRBJ2-7; 12 bases agree with TRBD2. J was trimmed by 4 bases and V by 7 bases; bases with no gene match: 11. CDR1 SQVTM and CDR2 ANQGSEA come from the germline V gene. The CDR3 totals 15 residues. This CDR3 reads CSAGLAGSSYYEQYF. Here the CDR3 DNA reads TGCAGCGCTGGACTAGCGGGATCTAGTTATTACGAGCAGTACTTC.

The J gene is TRBJ2-3, the V gene TRBV5-4; TRBD2 matches at 12 bases. This CDR3 spans 18 amino acids. In germline, CDR1 is SGHNT, CDR2 YYREEE (reference sequence). V shed 0 bases, J shed 2 bases, and the junction held 7 bases outside the gene matches. Here the CDR3 reads CASSLASGRDFNTDTQYF. CDR3 bases: TGTGCCAGCAGCTTGGCTAGCGGGAGGGATTTCAACACAGATACGCAGTATTTT.

The chain links TRBV6-1 to TRBJ2-7; 8 nucleotides match TRBD1. CDR1 MNHNS and CDR2 SASEGT come from the germline V gene. The length of the CDR3 is 14 residues. Trimming took 3 bases from V and 2 from J; bases not matched to a gene: 3. CDR3 protein: CASSDRGLTYEQYF. The CDR3, as DNA: TGTGCCAGCAGTGACAGGGGGCTTACCTACGAGCAGTACTTC.

The rearrangement uses TRBV2 and TRBJ2-1; TRBD2 matches at 11 bases. V dropped 6 bases and J dropped 0; count of bases not matched to a gene: 1. The germline gives CDR1 SNHLY, CDR2 FYNNEI. The length of the CDR3 is 15 residues. CDR3 nucleotides: TGTGCCAGCAGGACTAGCGGGGTCTCCTACAATGAGCAGTTCTTC. Its protein is CASRTSGVSYNEQFF.

CDR3 DNA sequence: TGTGCCAGCAGCCCGGAGACAAACTCCTACGAGCAGTACTTC. Its protein is CASSPETNSYEQYF. The chain recombines TRBV7-2 with TRBJ2-7; D not certain. Germline V lookup: CDR1 SGHTA, CDR2 FQGNSA. The germline V and J ends were trimmed by 5 bases and 0 bases, with 11 bases remaining between them. There are 14 residues in the CDR3.

The genes are TRBV7-6 and TRBJ1-5, with 9 bases lining up with TRBD1. Germline assignment: CDR1 SGHVS and CDR2 FNYEAQ. This CDR3 is 14 amino acids long. With 5 bases clipped from V and 4 bases from J, the junction kept 3 bases outside the gene matches. In DNA form, the CDR3 reads TGTGCCAGCAGCACCGGGACAGGGAATCAGCCCCAGCATTTT. It codes for CASSTGTGNQPQHF.

The chain joins TRBV6-6 to TRBJ2-7, with a tentative D call TRBD1 (5 bases). Germline CDR1 and CDR2: MNHNY and SVGAGI (reference sequence). The CDR3 contains 13 residues. V was clipped by 5 bases and J by 1 base, with 9 bases between them. The CDR3 DNA follows: TGTGCCAGCAGTACGGACAAATCCTACGAGCAGTACTTC. It translates to CASSTDKSYEQYF.

The chain employs TRBV28 and TRBJ1-5, with 9 bases fitting TRBD1. V was clipped by 4 bases and J by 4 bases; unmatched bases: 11. CDR3 length: 17 amino acids. Germline CDR1 and CDR2: MDHEN and SYDVKM. DNA for the CDR3: TGTGCCAGCAGTTCCGTGGACAGGGGAGGGTCGAATCAGCCCCAGCATTTT. This encodes CASSSVDRGGSNQPQHF.

The DNA for the CDR3 is TGTGCCAGCAGTTTTGGTAGTTGGACTGAAGCTTTCTTT. Protein sequence: CASSFGSWTEAFF. The V and J genes are TRBV6-6 and TRBJ1-1, with D uncertain. The CDR3 totals 13 residues. Germline-derived CDR1 and CDR2 are MNHNY and SVGAGI (reference sequence). Trimming removed 4 bases from V and 5 bases from J, with 11 bases in between.

This chain uses TRBV10-3 with TRBJ2-3, with D possibly being TRBD1 (6 bases). CDR1 is ENHRY and CDR2 is SYGVKD in the germline V gene. Trimming took 0 bases from V and 0 from J, leaving 13 bases between them. The CDR3 length is 17 residues. The CDR3 here is CAISESKSGVSTDTQYF. The CDR3 DNA follows: TGTGCCATCAGTGAGTCGAAGTCAGGGGTGAGCACAGATACGCAGTATTTT.

The chain combines TRBV28 with TRBJ2-3; D is unresolved. Germline CDR1 reads MDHEN; CDR2 reads SYDVKM. The length of the CDR3 is 11 residues. Trimming cost V 6 bases and J 8 bases, with 9 bases left between them. The CDR3 DNA reads TGTGCCAGCAGCCAAGGTTTTACGCAGTATTTT. As protein: CASSQGFTQYF.